The clone carrying this T cell receptor (beta chain) was seen only a few times. Its antigen is still unknown. The record originates from a study of beta chain features in type 1 diabetes. Overall study context: Age and gender were similar between patients and healthy donors, as were cell yields. Whole-study results and caveats: Insertions were fewer and deletions more numerous at VDJ junctions in type 1 diabetes patients. Researchers cautioned that cDNA sequencing could over-represent cells with high TCR expression. Naive, central memory and Treg TCRB repertoires appeared more alike in patients than in healthy donors. In every one of the four CD4+ subsets, TCRB CDR3s were moderately but significantly shorter in Type 1 diabetes patients.

Trimming took off 3 bases at V and 5 bases at J, with 5 bases between the two ends. In germline, CDR1 is SGHTA, CDR2 FQGNSA. The CDR3 has 12 residues. All of the isolated RNA was reverse transcribed, so expressed TCRB transcripts were sequenced. Assay used: immunoSEQ multiplex PCR; TCRdb lists only in-frame clones, some missing. The sample lists 300,000 to 450,000 clones; about 10% were seen once. The TCR sequence derives from a man aged 25-40 years with type 1 diabetes. The sequencing input was central memory CD4+ T cells from blood. The chain has TRBV7-2 and TRBJ1-5, with D unresolved. The CDR3 here is CASSFGDQPQHF. The CDR3 DNA follows: TGTGCCAGCAGCTTTGGGGATCAGCCCCAGCATTTT.